Described below is a single TCR beta chain sequence and its context. Its antigen is currently unknown. The CDR3 has 15 residues. Germline loops: CDR1 SGHNT, CDR2 YYREEE (reference sequence). Reprocessing the 5' RACE reads, TCRdb reports a single entry for every CDR3 protein and omits DNA. The table lists about 450,000 distinct CDR3 sequences. The sample is drawn from a study of T cells expressing NK-cell markers. Whole-study context: The TCR beta repertoires were obtained from sorted CD3+CD56+NKG2C+, CD3+CD56+NKG2C- and CD3+CD56-NKG2C+ T cells.

Study findings and constraints: Leadership of the CD3+CD56-NKG2C+ fraction also belonged to these clonotypes in several donors. In a group of five to seven donors, dominant NKG2C+ clonotypes represented roughly 1.0-7.5% of CD8+ T cells.

The chain recombines TRBV5-4 with TRBJ2-1; there is no DNA to check the TCRdb D call of TRBD2. Sequencing was carried out using blood T cells: a sorted CD56 or NKG2C T cell subset, CD4+ or CD8+ T cells, or bulk PBMC T cells (not recorded which). This TCR was recovered from a woman between 18 and 75 years old in good health. CDR3 residues: CASSSGTRQSNEQFF.